The present T cell receptor beta chain was sequenced within a study of T cell responses to AZD1222 COVID-19 vaccine. Study conclusions and caveats: Clonal diversity may have been underestimated, and the donors were mostly white British, with more females than males.

V lost 7 bases, J lost 4 bases, and 10 bases lay in between. CDR1 and CDR2 (germline): LNHDA, SQIVND (reference sequence). This CDR3 contains 12 residues. Profiling relied on immunoSEQ multiplex PCR, and the TCRdb table lists in-frame clones only, not all of them. The sample includes under 200,000 clones, roughly 94% of them seen just once. This clone has just a few counts. Antigen: not known. The TCR was taken from an adult in good health. Source: peripheral blood, taken on day 0 of MenACWY control vaccination. The rearrangement joins TRBV19 to TRBJ1-1; D unresolved. CDR3: CASKQFGTEAFF. The CDR3, as DNA: TGTGCCAGTAAGCAGTTCGGCACTGAAGCTTTCTTT.